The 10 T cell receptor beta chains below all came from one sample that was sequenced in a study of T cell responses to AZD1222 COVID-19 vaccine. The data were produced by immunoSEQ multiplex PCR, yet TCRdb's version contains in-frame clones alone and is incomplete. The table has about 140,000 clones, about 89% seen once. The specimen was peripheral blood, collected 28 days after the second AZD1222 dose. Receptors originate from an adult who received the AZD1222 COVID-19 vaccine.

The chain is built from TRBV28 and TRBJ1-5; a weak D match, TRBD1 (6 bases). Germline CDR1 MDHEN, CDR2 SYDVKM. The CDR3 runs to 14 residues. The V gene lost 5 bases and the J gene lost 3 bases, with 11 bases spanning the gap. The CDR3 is CASSLTGFNQPQHF. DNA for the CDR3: TGTGCCAGCAGTCTCACAGGGTTCAATCAGCCCCAGCATTTT.

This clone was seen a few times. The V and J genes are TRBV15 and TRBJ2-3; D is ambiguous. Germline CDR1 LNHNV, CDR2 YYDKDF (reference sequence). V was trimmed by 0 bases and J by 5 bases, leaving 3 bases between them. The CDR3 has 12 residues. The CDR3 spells CATSREEDTQYF. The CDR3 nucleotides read TGTGCCACCAGCAGAGAGGAAGATACGCAGTATTTT.

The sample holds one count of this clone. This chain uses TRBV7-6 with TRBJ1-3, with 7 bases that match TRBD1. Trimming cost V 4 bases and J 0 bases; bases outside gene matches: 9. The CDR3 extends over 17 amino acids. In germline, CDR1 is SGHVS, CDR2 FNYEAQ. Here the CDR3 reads CASSSQDRPTSGNTIYF. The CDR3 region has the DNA TGTGCCAGCAGCTCACAGGACAGGCCGACCTCTGGAAACACCATATATTTT.

The DNA for the CDR3 is TGTGCCGTCGGGACCGGAGGAAACACCATATATTTT. The encoded protein is CAVGTGGNTIYF. V usage is TRBV24-1 and J usage is TRBJ1-3, with D tentatively TRBD1 (5 bases). V lost 12 bases and J lost 4, with 12 bases in between. The CDR3 is 12 amino acids. Germline-derived CDR1 and CDR2 are KGHDR and SFDVKD.

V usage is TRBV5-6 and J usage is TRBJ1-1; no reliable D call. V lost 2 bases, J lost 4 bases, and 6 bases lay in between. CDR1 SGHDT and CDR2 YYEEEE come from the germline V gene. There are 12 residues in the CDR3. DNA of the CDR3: TGTGCCAGCAGCTTTACCAGCACTGAAGCTTTCTTT. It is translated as CASSFTSTEAFF. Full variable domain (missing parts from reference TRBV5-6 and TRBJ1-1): DAGVTQSPTHLIKTRGQQVTLRCSPKSGHDTVSWYQQALGQGPQFIFQYYEEEERQRGNFPDRFSGHQFPNYSSELNVNALLLGDSALYLCASSFTSTEAFFGQGTRLTVV.

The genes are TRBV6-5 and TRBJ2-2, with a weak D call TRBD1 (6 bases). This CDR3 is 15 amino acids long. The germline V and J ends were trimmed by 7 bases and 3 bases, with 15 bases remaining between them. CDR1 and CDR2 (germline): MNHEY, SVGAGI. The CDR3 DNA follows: TGTGCCAGCACCCTGGCGGCAGGGGACACCGGGGAGCTGTTTTTT. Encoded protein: CASTLAAGDTGELFF.

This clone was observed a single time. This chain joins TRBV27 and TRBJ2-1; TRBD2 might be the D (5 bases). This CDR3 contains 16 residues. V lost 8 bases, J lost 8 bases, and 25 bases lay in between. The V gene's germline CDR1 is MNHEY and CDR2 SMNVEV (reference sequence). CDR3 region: CASGGFSDPKGDEQFF. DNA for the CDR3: TGTGCCAGCGGCGGGTTTTCGGACCCAAAGGGAGATGAGCAGTTCTTC.

In DNA, the CDR3 is TGTGCCAGCAGTGGGAGACTAGCGGGGGGAACAGATACGCAGTATTTT. Translation: CASSGRLAGGTDTQYF. The gene calls are TRBV2 and TRBJ2-3, with 13 bases that match TRBD2. Looked up from germline, CDR1 is SNHLY and CDR2 is FYNNEI. There are 16 residues in the CDR3. The J segment lost 3 bases and the V segment lost 4 bases, leaving 4 bases of the junction unmatched. Using reference TRBV2 and TRBJ2-3 for the parts outside the CDR3, the full variable domain is EPEVTQTPSHQVTQMGQEVILRCVPISNHLYFYWYRQILGQKVEFLVSFYNNEISEKSEIFDDQFSVERPDGSNFTLKIRSTKLEDSAMYFCASSGRLAGGTDTQYFGPGTRLTVL.

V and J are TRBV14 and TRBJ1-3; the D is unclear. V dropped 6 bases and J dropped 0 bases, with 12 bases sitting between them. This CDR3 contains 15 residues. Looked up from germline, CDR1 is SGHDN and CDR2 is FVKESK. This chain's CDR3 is CASREWGDSGNTIYF. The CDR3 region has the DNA TGTGCCAGCAGAGAATGGGGTGACTCTGGAAACACCATATATTTT.

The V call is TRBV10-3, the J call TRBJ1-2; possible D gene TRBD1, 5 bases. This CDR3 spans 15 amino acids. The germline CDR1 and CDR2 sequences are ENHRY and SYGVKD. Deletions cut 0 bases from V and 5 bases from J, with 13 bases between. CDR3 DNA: TGTGCCATCAGTGAGTCGAGTGGGACCAGATATGGCTACACCTTC. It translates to CAISESSGTRYGYTF.